This TCR beta chain emerged from a study of CD8+ T cells in alopecia areata. Notes on the study in general: Baseline CD8+ expansion's link to response remains uncertain, as there was one nonresponder. Patients showed less clear TCR sequence sharing than mice, possibly partly because of HLA diversity.

Of note for this clone: The antigen remains undetermined.

Trimming cost V 2 bases and J 3 bases, with 13 bases left between them. The CDR3 covers 14 residues. Germline CDR1 SQVTM, CDR2 ANQGSEA. Extraction of RNA preceded its reverse transcription into cDNA, which served as the sequencing template. TCRdb's copy holds only in-frame clones and misses some; the assay was immunoSEQ multiplex PCR. The table records some 190,000 clones, 66% of them present only once. Treatment reported: oral pan-JAK inhibitor, 5-10 mg twice daily. The starting material was CD4+ T cells sorted from blood, obtained at approximately week 42, from a patient treated with tofacitinib. The V call is TRBV29-1, the J call TRBJ1-1, with D perhaps TRBD1 (5 bases). The clonotype originates from a human donor with alopecia areata. Here the CDR3 reads CSVERRTGHTEAFF. The CDR3 nucleotides are TGCAGCGTTGAAAGAAGGACGGGACACACTGAAGCTTTCTTT.